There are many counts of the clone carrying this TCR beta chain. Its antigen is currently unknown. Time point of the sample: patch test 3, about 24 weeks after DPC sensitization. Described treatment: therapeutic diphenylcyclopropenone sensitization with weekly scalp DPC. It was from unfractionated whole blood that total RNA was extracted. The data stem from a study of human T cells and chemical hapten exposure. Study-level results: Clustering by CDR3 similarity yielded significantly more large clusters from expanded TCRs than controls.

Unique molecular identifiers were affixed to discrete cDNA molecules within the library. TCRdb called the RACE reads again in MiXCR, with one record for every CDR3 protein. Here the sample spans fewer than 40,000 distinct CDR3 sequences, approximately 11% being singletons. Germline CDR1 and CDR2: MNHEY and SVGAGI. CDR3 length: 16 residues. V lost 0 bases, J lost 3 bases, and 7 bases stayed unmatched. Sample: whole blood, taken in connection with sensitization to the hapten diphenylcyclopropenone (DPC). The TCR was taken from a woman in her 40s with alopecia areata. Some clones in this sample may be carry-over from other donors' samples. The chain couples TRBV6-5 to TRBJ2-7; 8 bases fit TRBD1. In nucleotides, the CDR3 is TGTGCCAGCAGTTACTCGAGCCAGGGGGCCTACTACGAGCAGTACTTC. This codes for CASSYSSQGAYYEQYF.